A selection of T cell receptor beta chains follows, all from one sample in a study of HIV-infected children after antiretroviral therapy interruption. From the 3' RACE reads, TCRdb called clonotypes with MiXCR, one entry per CDR3 protein. Of fewer than 100,000 distinct CDR3 sequences in the sample, around 6.9% were seen once. Sequences were derived from CD45RA+ CD4+ T cells from PBMCs, pooled from several time points, sampled from a donor given antiretroviral therapy, either interrupted or continuous. All receptors come from a pool of human donors with HIV. Each CDR3 is given with its conserved first and last residue. The D gene is left open where the match is weak. Size is omitted from some rows. Given values are once, few, many or a class for expanded clones.

CDR3,DNA,size,D,J,V
CASSWGTDNEQFF,TGTGCCAGCAGTTGGGGGACAGACAATGAGCAGTTCTTC,many,TRBD1,TRBJ2-1,TRBV12-3/TRBV12-4
CASSMSTTGELFF,TGTGCCAGCAGCATGTCCACTACCGGGGAGCTGTTTTTT,NA,NA,TRBJ2-2,TRBV7-2
CASSRTASTYEQYF,TGTGCCAGCAGCCGAACAGCCTCAACCTACGAGCAGTACTTC,many,NA,TRBJ2-7,TRBV6-5
CASSYSGGELFF,TGTGCCAGCAGTTACTCCGGCGGGGAGCTGTTTTTT,many,NA,TRBJ2-2,TRBV6-2/TRBV6-3
CARGQGASYEQYF,TGTGCCAGGGGACAGGGTGCCTCCTACGAGCAGTACTTC,many,TRBD1,TRBJ2-7,TRBV2
CASSLSAGANVLTF,TGTGCCAGCAGCTTAAGTGCCGGGGCCAACGTCCTGACTTTC,few,NA,TRBJ2-6,TRBV7-3
CASSPGQVNEKLFF,TGCGCCAGCAGCCCCGGACAGGTTAATGAAAAACTGTTTTTT,many,TRBD1,TRBJ1-4,TRBV5-1
CASSLGGGNQPQHF,TGTGCCAGCAGTTTGGGGGGTGGCAATCAGCCCCAGCATTTT,many,NA,TRBJ1-5,TRBV12-3/TRBV12-4
CATSREGGTDTQYF,TGTGCCACCAGCAGAGAAGGGGGCACAGATACGCAGTATTTT,many,NA,TRBJ2-3,TRBV15
CASGWGGEEQFF,TGTGCCAGCGGTTGGGGGGGCGAAGAGCAGTTCTTC,many,NA,TRBJ2-1,TRBV6-6
CASSLEGQSAEKLFF,TGTGCCAGCAGCTTAGAGGGACAGTCGGCTGAAAAACTGTTTTTT,few,TRBD1,TRBJ1-4,TRBV11-2
CASSLADSGGGYTF,TGTGCCAGCAGTTTGGCCGATTCGGGTGGTGGCTACACCTTC,NA,NA,TRBJ1-2,TRBV12-3/TRBV12-4
CASSTTSGRTYEQYF,TGTGCCAGCAGTACAACTAGCGGGAGGACCTACGAGCAGTACTTC,many,TRBD2,TRBJ2-7,TRBV28
CASSPKSRSSYEQYF,TGTGCCAGCTCACCTAAATCCCGGAGCTCCTACGAGCAGTACTTC,many,NA,TRBJ2-7,TRBV18
CSASTNNYEQYF,TGCAGTGCTAGTACCAACAACTACGAGCAGTACTTC,medium-sized,NA,TRBJ2-7,TRBV20-1
CSARDRRAWHRGTDTQYF,TGCAGTGCTAGAGATAGGAGGGCCTGGCACCGAGGCACAGATACGCAGTATTTT,many,NA,TRBJ2-3,TRBV20-1
CAISVRGPHQETQYF,TGTGCCATCAGTGTTAGGGGGCCCCATCAAGAGACCCAGTACTTC,many,TRBD1,TRBJ2-5,TRBV10-3
CASSQVGPGRAYEQYF,TGTGCCAGCAGCCAAGTGGGACCGGGACGGGCCTACGAGCAGTACTTC,few,NA,TRBJ2-7,TRBV14
CASSLGGRTVEQYF,TGCGCCAGCAGCTTGGGTGGCAGAACTGTCGAGCAGTACTTC,many,NA,TRBJ2-7,TRBV5-1
CASSLAQGSGELFF,TGCGCCAGCAGCTTGGCACAGGGGTCCGGGGAGCTGTTTTTT,few,TRBD1,TRBJ2-2,TRBV5-1
CASSFSRQETQYF,TGTGCCAGCAGCTTTAGTCGCCAAGAGACCCAGTACTTC,many,NA,TRBJ2-5,TRBV7-2
CSVAGGSEAFF,TGCAGCGTTGCCGGGGGGAGTGAAGCTTTCTTT,many,NA,TRBJ1-1,TRBV29-1
CASSVGGTSGQETQYF,TGTGCCAGCAGCGTAGGCGGGACTAGCGGACAAGAGACCCAGTACTTC,many,TRBD2,TRBJ2-5,TRBV9
CASSLRNPGTGGEWASGNTIYF,TGTGCCAGCAGCTTACGGAATCCAGGGACCGGCGGAGAGTGGGCTTCTGGAAACACCATATATTTT,many,NA,TRBJ1-3,TRBV7-4
CASGRQADTQYF,TGTGCCAGCGGACGTCAGGCAGATACGCAGTATTTT,many,NA,TRBJ2-3,TRBV6-6
CASSLVGFEQFF,TGTGCCAGCAGCTTAGTAGGGTTTGAGCAGTTCTTC,medium-sized,NA,TRBJ2-1,TRBV7-3
CASSLVPMTRGNTEAFF,TGCGCCAGCAGCTTGGTCCCCATGACGCGAGGGAACACTGAAGCTTTCTTT,many,NA,TRBJ1-1,TRBV5-1
CASSQAPGSNQPQHF,TGTGCCAGCAGCCAAGCGCCAGGGAGCAATCAGCCCCAGCATTTT,many,NA,TRBJ1-5,TRBV3-1
CASSEMPSGGAYNEQFF,TGTGCCAGCAGTGAGATGCCTTCCGGGGGCGCTTACAATGAGCAGTTCTTC,many,NA,TRBJ2-1,TRBV6-1
CASSILRTGGLWNQETQYF,TGTGCCAGTAGTATTCTAAGGACAGGGGGCTTATGGAACCAAGAGACCCAGTACTTC,many,TRBD1,TRBJ2-5,TRBV19
CASSQEPPPSDEQFF,TGCGCCAGCAGCCAAGAACCCCCCCCGTCGGATGAGCAGTTCTTC,many,NA,TRBJ2-1,TRBV4-1
CASSARGLAGPSYEQYF,TGTGCCAGTAGCGCCCGAGGACTAGCGGGTCCCTCCTACGAGCAGTACTTC,few,TRBD2,TRBJ2-7,TRBV19
CASRSSGTGSYEQYF,TGTGCCAGCCGCAGCTCCGGGACAGGCTCCTACGAGCAGTACTTC,few,TRBD1,TRBJ2-7,TRBV19
CAIGTGGNYEQYF,TGTGCCATCGGAACAGGGGGAAACTACGAGCAGTACTTC,many,TRBD1,TRBJ2-7,TRBV10-3
CASTSLEGLGETQYF,TGTGCCAGCACAAGCCTCGAGGGGCTGGGAGAGACCCAGTACTTC,few,NA,TRBJ2-5,TRBV11-2
CASSSSVGGSYEQYF,TGTGCCAGCAGCTCCTCGGTCGGGGGCTCCTACGAGCAGTACTTC,few,NA,TRBJ2-7,TRBV7-2
CASSKQETQYF,TGTGCCAGCAGCAAGCAAGAGACCCAGTACTTC,few,NA,TRBJ2-5,TRBV3-1